This T cell receptor beta chain was captured in a study of cytomegalovirus exposure and HLA in healthy donors. Study context: Genetic ancestry analysis placed 75% to 85% of the 300 to 500 donors that were genotyped in the Caucasian-associated cluster.

The CDR3 loop spans 17 amino acids. J gave up 2 bases and V 3 bases, and 7 bases lay outside the gene matches. In germline, CDR1 is SGHRS, CDR2 YFSETQ. Study results and limitations: There were some V segments, including TRBV6-2 and TRBV6-3, excluded as indistinguishable.

Vbeta (60) and Jbeta (13) primers were used in the PCR. TCRdb's copy holds only in-frame clones and misses some; the assay was immunoSEQ multiplex PCR. The data hold about 220,000 clones, with less than 85% observed a single time. In the case of this clone: Its specificity is not known.

The donors gave bone marrow, and they were healthy. When sampled, the donors appeared nominally healthy, though they likely had unrecorded immune exposures. Sequenced input: PBMCs. The TCR originated in a man in his late teens or twenties in good health and CMV-seronegative. V usage is TRBV5-1 and J usage is TRBJ2-6, with 8 positions matching TRBD1. The CDR3, as DNA: TGCGCCAGCAGCTCTTCCCAGGGGGCGGCTGGGGCCAACGTCCTGACTTTC. Residues: CASSSSQGAAGANVLTF.